Sequencing of this T cell receptor beta chain was carried out in a study of blood T cells in healthy people across ages. Study-wide results and limits: Diversity was estimated from one million T cells, and these estimates were considered underestimates. Diversity of TCR beta correlated strongly with naive T cell percentage. PBMCs that were unsorted prevented a conclusive naive versus antigen-experienced comparison.

PCR was performed a second time for about 7 to 11 cycles using a sample-barcoded 5' primer and a J-beta primer mix. A tag from a template-switch adaptor with 12 random nucleotides marked each cDNA molecule. TCRdb called the 5' RACE reads again in MiXCR, with one record for every CDR3 protein. The table lists 1.5 million to 2 million distinct CDR3 sequences, around half of them singletons. The CDR3 sequence is 11 residues long. The V gene's germline CDR1 is SQVTM and CDR2 ANQGSEA. As concerns this clonotype: The antigen is undetermined. A much larger clone sits a single nucleotide away, making a read error possible.

This chain uses TRBV29-1 with TRBJ2-3; weak D call: TRBD1 (6 bases). Sequencing was performed on blood. The sequence was obtained from a woman aged 40 to 50 in good health. This chain's CDR3 is CSVGDTETQYF. DNA for the CDR3: TGCAGCGTGGGGGACACAGAGACGCAGTATTTT.